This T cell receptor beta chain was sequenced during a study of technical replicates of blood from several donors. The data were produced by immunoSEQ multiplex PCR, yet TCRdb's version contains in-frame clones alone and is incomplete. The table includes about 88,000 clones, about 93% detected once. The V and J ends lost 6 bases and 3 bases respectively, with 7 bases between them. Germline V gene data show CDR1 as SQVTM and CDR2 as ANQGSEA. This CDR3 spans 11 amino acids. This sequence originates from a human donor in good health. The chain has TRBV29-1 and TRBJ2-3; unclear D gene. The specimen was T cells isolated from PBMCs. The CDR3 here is CSVAPTDTQYF. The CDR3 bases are TGCAGCGTGGCCCCAACAGATACGCAGTATTTT.